Below, 22 T cell receptor beta chains from the same sample are listed, as sequenced in a study of monozygotic twins with inflammatory bowel disease. From its re-call of the 5' RACE reads, TCRdb lists each CDR3 protein once, without DNA. The sample includes roughly 330,000 distinct CDR3 sequences. The sequenced material came from blood. These TCRs come from a human donor with ulcerative colitis or Crohn's disease, or a healthy co-twin of an affected twin (not recorded which).

V gene TRBV19 combines with J gene TRBJ2-1; TCRdb's D call, TRBD1, is unchecked because there is no DNA. The length of the CDR3 is 13 residues. Germline V gives CDR1 LNHDA, CDR2 SQIVND (reference sequence). The chain's CDR3 is CATTGLSYNEQFF.

The chain combines TRBV6-2 or TRBV6-3 with TRBJ2-2; absent DNA, TCRdb's TRBD2 call cannot be checked. CDR3 length equals 15 residues. The germline gives CDR1 MNHEY, CDR2 SVGEGT. CDR3: CASTQVATYTGELFF.

The chain has TRBV25-1 and TRBJ2-3; absent DNA, TCRdb's TRBD2 call cannot be checked. Germline values: CDR1 MGHDK, CDR2 SYGVNS. This CDR3 is 13 amino acids long. The CDR3 here is CATSGRGTDTQYF.

J is TRBJ1-1 and V is TRBV29-1; the D call of TRBD1 rests on TCRdb alone, since no DNA is present to check it. The CDR3 is 14 amino acids. Per germline, CDR1 SQVTM and CDR2 ANQGSEA. CDR3 loop: CSVDQQGWNTEAFF.

The chain links TRBV2 to TRBJ2-1; the TRBD2 assignment by TCRdb is unverifiable without DNA. The CDR3 has 17 residues. Looked up from germline, CDR1 is SNHLY and CDR2 is FYNNEI. The CDR3 here is CASSVRASGGVYKEQFF.

J is TRBJ2-3 and V is TRBV12-3 or TRBV12-4. This CDR3 region has 15 residues. This chain's CDR3 is CASSLVVAGTDTQYF.

The chain uses TRBV29-1 and TRBJ1-1; TCRdb designates TRBD1, a call that cannot be tested without DNA. From germline, CDR1 is SQVTM and CDR2 ANQGSEA. The CDR3 is 15 residues long. This chain's CDR3 is CSVEHTQGVNTEAFF.

The V and J genes are TRBV18 and TRBJ1-6; the D gene TCRdb calls, TRBD1, cannot be checked with no DNA. The germline V gene encodes CDR1 KGHSH and CDR2 LQKENI. This CDR3 spans 15 amino acids. The CDR3 is CASSPGTGRNSPLHF.

The chain employs TRBV20-1 and TRBJ1-1; TCRdb names TRBD1, which stays unverified in the absence of DNA. The CDR3 is 14 residues long. Germline V CDR1 and CDR2: DFQATT, SNEGSKA (reference sequence). CDR3 loop: CSAARTGDWVEAFF.

The rearrangement uses TRBV5-5 and TRBJ1-1; TCRdb reports TRBD1, a call that lacks DNA to check it against. Germline CDR1 reads SGHKS; CDR2 reads YYEKEE (reference sequence). The CDR3 length is 14 residues. This CDR3 reads CASSFYSQDTEAFF.

The chain has TRBV5-5 and TRBJ2-5. Germline V gene sequence: CDR1 SGHKS, CDR2 YYEKEE (reference sequence). The CDR3 totals 15 residues. This CDR3 reads CASSLARQYQETQYF.

The chain recombines TRBV5-5 with TRBJ1-1. This CDR3 has 15 amino acids. Looked up from germline, CDR1 is SGHKS and CDR2 is YYEKEE (reference sequence). The CDR3 reads CASSLNWGELFEAFF. Based on the CDR3 plus reference TRBV5-5 and TRBJ1-1, the full variable domain is DAGVTQSPTHLIKTRGQQVTLRCSPISGHKSVSWYQQVLGQGPQFIFQYYEKEERGRGNFPDRFSARQFPNYSSELNVNALLLGDSALYLCASSLNWGELFEAFFGQGTRLTVV.

The V call is TRBV6-5, the J call TRBJ2-1; the D call of TRBD2 rests on TCRdb alone, since no DNA is present to check it. CDR3 length equals 16 residues. Per the germline V gene, CDR1 is MNHEY and CDR2 is SVGAGI. CDR3 sequence reads: CASSYSTSGSDNEQFF.

The J gene is TRBJ1-6, the V gene TRBV18; TCRdb's D gene call, TRBD1, goes unchecked for lack of DNA. The CDR3 contains 14 residues. From germline, CDR1 is KGHSH and CDR2 LQKENI. This chain's CDR3 is CASSPPQGNSPLHF.

The chain joins TRBV14 to TRBJ2-1; TCRdb indicates TRBD2, and absent DNA this call remains unverified. The CDR3 length is 17 residues. Germline values: CDR1 SGHDN, CDR2 FVKESK. This chain's CDR3 is CASSQEGWWRPRNEQFF.

The chain combines TRBV7-8 with TRBJ1-2; TCRdb proposes TRBD1, but this gene call is untestable without DNA. This CDR3 comprises 13 residues. Germline loops: CDR1 SGHVS, CDR2 FQNEAQ. CDR3 loop: CASRPQGQGGYTF.

The J gene is TRBJ2-3, the V gene TRBV7-2; no DNA is available, so the TRBD1 call from TCRdb remains unchecked. Germline CDR1 SGHTA, CDR2 FQGNSA. This CDR3 contains 15 residues. CDR3 protein: CASSSGTIVTDTQYF. Using reference TRBV7-2 and TRBJ2-3 for the parts outside the CDR3, the full variable domain is GAGVSQSPSNKVTEKGKDVELRCDPISGHTALYWYRQSLGQGLEFLIYFQGNSAPDKSGLPSDRFSAERTGGSVSTLTIQRTQQEDSAVYLCASSSGTIVTDTQYFGPGTRLTVL.

The chain uses TRBV18 and TRBJ2-7; the TCRdb call, TRBD1, lacks DNA for checking. The length of the CDR3 is 18 residues. Germline CDR1 reads KGHSH; CDR2 reads LQKENI. The CDR3: CASSPKMSSGTSSYEQYF.

The rearrangement links TRBV28 to TRBJ2-1. CDR1 MDHEN and CDR2 SYDVKM come from the germline V gene. The CDR3 totals 12 residues. The CDR3 protein is CASSLSYNEQFF.

The V gene is TRBV5-1, the J gene TRBJ2-3. The CDR3 runs to 13 residues. Germline V gene data show CDR1 as SGHRS and CDR2 as YFSETQ. Here the CDR3 reads CASSSDRRDTQYF.

The chain has TRBV30 and TRBJ2-1. Germline-derived CDR1 and CDR2 are GTSNPN and SVGIG (reference sequence). The CDR3 is made up of 14 amino acids. The CDR3 protein is CAWSGLGSYNEQFF.

This chain uses TRBV5-1 with TRBJ2-1; TCRdb's assignment of TRBD1 cannot be checked, as there is no DNA. The CDR3 has 17 amino acids. CDR1 SGHRS and CDR2 YFSETQ come from the germline V gene. The CDR3 loop is CASSLIKLRDRGNEQFF.